This entry lists 24 T cell receptor beta chains sequenced from one sample in a study of blood T cell repertoires in COVID-19 (dated by TCRdb to between 2020 and 2021). Libraries were prepared through the immunoSEQ multiplex PCR assay. TCRdb re-hosts the immuneACCESS table, in-frame sequences only. Its copies lack some clones; in the studies checked, an unresolved V gene accounts for under half of them, and the cause for the rest is not known. Within this sample are 95,000 to 150,000 clones, with roughly 83% of them counted one time only. Clones ranked in the top ten supply about 39% of the sample. The sequencing input was peripheral blood. The receptors were gathered from a man in his forties with active or convalescent COVID-19.

In its sample, this clone was seen a few times. The rearrangement uses TRBV28 and TRBJ2-5; 8 bases map to TRBD1. Germline-derived CDR1 and CDR2 are MDHEN and SYDVKM. With V trimmed by 4 bases and J by 0 bases, 7 bases remained unmatched. The CDR3 has 16 residues. CDR3 sequence (DNA): TGTGCCAGCAGTTCCCCGGACAGGGCCAACCAAGAGACCCAGTACTTC. It translates to CASSSPDRANQETQYF.

V gene TRBV5-6 combines with J gene TRBJ2-7; 8 nucleotides agree with TRBD1. The CDR3 loop spans 14 amino acids. V shed 3 bases, J shed 2 bases, and the junction held 4 bases outside the gene matches. Germline assignment: CDR1 SGHDT and CDR2 YYEEEE. CDR3 region: CASSWMTGAYEQYF. The CDR3 nucleotides are TGTGCCAGCAGCTGGATGACAGGGGCCTACGAGCAGTACTTC.

CDR3 sequence: CASSLPGTPHEQYF. The CDR3 DNA sequence: TGCGCCAGCAGCTTGCCCGGGACACCACACGAGCAGTACTTC. The chain is built from TRBV5-1 and TRBJ2-7; a weak D match, TRBD1 (6 bases). The CDR3 runs 14 residues. Germline V lookup: CDR1 SGHRS, CDR2 YFSETQ. V was shortened by 1 base and J by 5 bases, with 13 bases between the two germline ends.

This clone was detected a few times. The rearrangement links TRBV27 to TRBJ2-3; 9 bases align to TRBD2. V was pared by 5 bases and J by 5 bases, with 8 bases of the junction left unmatched. The germline V gene encodes CDR1 MNHEY and CDR2 SMNVEV (reference sequence). CDR3 length: 15 amino acids. CDR3 DNA: TGTGCCAGCAGTATAGGGGGACTAGCCGTAGATACGCAGTATTTT. This gives the protein CASSIGGLAVDTQYF.

The chain employs TRBV6-5 and TRBJ1-1; D is unresolved. The germline gives CDR1 MNHEY, CDR2 SVGAGI. V dropped 0 bases and J dropped 6 bases, with 11 bases sitting between them. The CDR3 consists of 14 residues. CDR3 sequence (DNA): TGTGCCAGCAGTTACTCGATAGTTCGCCCTGAAGCTTTCTTT. Translated, it gives CASSYSIVRPEAFF.

This clone has more than one count but fewer than ten. The chain has TRBV5-4 and TRBJ2-7, with D possibly TRBD2 on 7 matching bases. Looked up from germline, CDR1 is SGHNT and CDR2 is YYREEE (reference sequence). CDR3 length: 14 amino acids. V shed 4 bases and J shed 4 bases, with 15 bases lying between them. The CDR3 sequence is CASSRWGGPYEQYF. Written as DNA, the CDR3 is TGTGCCAGCAGCCGCTGGGGGGGCCCGTACGAGCAGTACTTC.

This chain joins TRBV30 and TRBJ2-3; 12 nucleotides line up with TRBD2. After removal of 3 bases from V and 3 bases from J, the junction contained 1 base not matched to a gene. The CDR3 loop spans 14 amino acids. The V gene's germline CDR1 is GTSNPN and CDR2 SVGIG (reference sequence). The CDR3 nucleotides are TGTGCCTGGAGCACTAGCGGGGGGACAGATACGCAGTATTTT. Translating it yields CAWSTSGGTDTQYF.

The chain recombines TRBV10-1 with TRBJ1-1; D remains ambiguous. CDR1 is WNHNN and CDR2 is SYGVQD in the germline V gene (reference sequence). With 3 bases removed from V and 4 bases from J, the gap between germline ends came to 9 bases. The CDR3 totals 13 residues. CDR3 nucleotide sequence: TGCGCCAGCAGTGACGGGGTGAGCACTGAAGCTTTCTTT. This encodes CASSDGVSTEAFF.

This clone has a handful of counts. In nucleotides, the CDR3 is TGTGCCAGCAGCTTTGACAGGACTTCTGGAAACACCATATATTTT. It codes for CASSFDRTSGNTIYF. The chain links TRBV7-2 to TRBJ1-3; perhaps TRBD1 as D (6 bases). V lost 3 bases, J lost 1 base, and 10 bases lay in between. The CDR3 covers 15 residues. Germline values: CDR1 SGHTA, CDR2 FQGNSA.

The chain is built from TRBV28 and TRBJ2-5; possibly TRBD2 for D (6 bases). V dropped 10 bases and J dropped 9 bases, with 33 bases sitting between them. From germline, CDR1 is MDHEN and CDR2 SYDVKM. The CDR3 is 17 residues long. The CDR3 sequence: CAINPGGRTGVLRAQYF. CDR3 in DNA: TGTGCCATTAACCCCGGGGGAAGGACTGGGGTCCTAAGGGCCCAGTACTTC.

The V and J genes are TRBV7-2 and TRBJ1-4, with D unclear. Between the trimmed V and J ends, which lost 2 bases and 4 bases, there was a span of 5 bases. This CDR3 spans 13 amino acids. Germline V lookup: CDR1 SGHTA, CDR2 FQGNSA. The CDR3 DNA is TGTGCCAGCAGCTTAACGGTTAATGAAAAACTGTTTTTT. It codes for CASSLTVNEKLFF.

The genes are TRBV9 and TRBJ1-2; TRBD1 might be the D (6 bases). The germline gives CDR1 SGDLS, CDR2 YYNGEE. V dropped 6 bases and J dropped 2 bases, with 11 bases sitting between them. CDR3 length: 13 residues. The CDR3 nucleotides are TGTGCCAGCAAACACAGGGACAACTATGGCTACACCTTC. This sequence encodes CASKHRDNYGYTF.

This clone appeared once. This sequence joins TRBV5-1 and TRBJ2-2; tentatively, D is TRBD2 (6 bases). This CDR3 contains 14 residues. The V gene lost 7 bases and the J gene lost 5 bases, with 15 bases spanning the gap. CDR1 is SGHRS, CDR2 YFSETQ, per germline. CDR3 coding DNA: TGCGCCAGCCACTACGACGGAGGGACCGGGGAGCTGTTTTTT. It encodes CASHYDGGTGELFF.

This chain uses TRBV24-1 with TRBJ2-1; no reliable D call. V was clipped by 2 bases and J by 7 bases, with 8 bases between them. The CDR3 runs to 13 residues. CDR1 and CDR2 from the germline V gene are KGHDR and SFDVKD. The CDR3 loop reads CATSDWRRNEQFF. CDR3 DNA sequence: TGTGCCACCAGTGATTGGCGGAGAAATGAGCAGTTCTTC.

The chain has TRBV7-2 and TRBJ2-7; D is unclear. V was trimmed by 5 bases and J by 2 bases, leaving 13 bases between them. Germline lookup yields CDR1 SGHTA and CDR2 FQGNSA. The CDR3 runs 14 residues. CDR3 bases: TGTGCCAGCAGCATGCCCGGCAGGACCTACGAGCAGTACTTC. Translation gives CASSMPGRTYEQYF. The full variable domain, with the rest looked up from reference TRBV7-2 and TRBJ2-7, is GAGVSQSPSNKVTEKGKDVELRCDPISGHTALYWYRQSLGQGLEFLIYFQGNSAPDKSGLPSDRFSAERTGGSVSTLTIQRTQQEDSAVYLCASSMPGRTYEQYFGPGTRLTVT.

The chain is built from TRBV19 and TRBJ1-1, with TRBD1 identical over 7 bases. The CDR3 extends over 15 amino acids. The germline CDR1 and CDR2 sequences are LNHDA and SQIVND (reference sequence). J gave up 3 bases and V 6 bases, and 10 bases lay outside the gene matches. The CDR3 is CASSLTGRMDTEAFF. The CDR3 nucleotides are TGTGCCAGTAGCTTGACAGGGAGGATGGACACTGAAGCTTTCTTT.

A single count supports this clone. The chain employs TRBV5-1 and TRBJ1-4; 9 bases map to TRBD1. Per germline, CDR1 SGHRS and CDR2 YFSETQ. V dropped 0 bases and J dropped 2; count of bases not matched to a gene: 8. This CDR3 contains 18 residues. This chain's CDR3 is CASSLGQGVGMTNEKLFF. Written as DNA, the CDR3 is TGCGCCAGCAGCTTGGGACAGGGGGTCGGGATGACTAATGAAAAACTGTTTTTT.

The chain links TRBV28 to TRBJ1-4; D may be TRBD1 (6 bases). Trimming took 5 bases from V and 7 from J, leaving 17 bases between them. This CDR3 is 15 amino acids long. CDR1 is MDHEN and CDR2 is SYDVKM in the germline V gene. CDR3 in amino acids: CASSATDSPSEKLFF. The CDR3 DNA reads as TGTGCCAGCAGTGCAACGGACAGTCCAAGTGAAAAACTGTTTTTT.

J is TRBJ2-7 and V is TRBV30; 10 nucleotides align to TRBD1. The trim removed 7 bases at V and 3 bases at J, leaving 3 bases unmatched. This CDR3 region has 12 residues. Germline V gene data show CDR1 as GTSNPN and CDR2 as SVGIG (reference sequence). CDR3 in DNA: TGTGCCTTCGGGACAGGGGTCTACGAGCAGTACTTC. Its protein is CAFGTGVYEQYF.

The V gene is TRBV4-3, the J gene TRBJ1-1; D is possibly TRBD1 (6 bases). CDR3 length: 17 residues. With 0 bases removed from V and 4 bases from J, the gap between germline ends came to 18 bases. CDR1 is LGHNA, CDR2 YSLEER, per germline. The CDR3 reads CASSQDDSRGGLTEAFF. CDR3 nucleotides: TGCGCCAGCAGCCAAGACGATTCCAGGGGAGGGCTCACTGAAGCTTTCTTT.

V usage is TRBV5-4 and J usage is TRBJ2-7, with D possibly TRBD2 on 5 matching bases. Per germline, CDR1 SGHNT and CDR2 YYREEE (reference sequence). V was pared by 4 bases and J by 0 bases, with 14 bases between. The CDR3 covers 15 residues. DNA for the CDR3: TGTGCCAGCAGCGAGGGCTACGCGATCTCCTACGAGCAGTACTTC. This codes for CASSEGYAISYEQYF.

The chain carries TRBV11-3 and TRBJ2-1, with D unclear. Germline V CDR1 and CDR2: SGHNT, YENEEA. The CDR3 is made up of 16 amino acids. The ends were cut back, 2 bases at V and 4 bases at J, with 15 bases in the middle. The CDR3 here is CASSLTSRMDYNEQFF. The CDR3, as DNA: TGTGCCAGCAGCTTAACTTCTAGAATGGATTACAATGAGCAGTTCTTC.

This clone was detected only a few times. The V and J genes are TRBV9 and TRBJ2-3, with D possibly TRBD2 on 7 matching bases. The ends were cut back, 6 bases at V and 5 bases at J, with 19 bases in the middle. CDR1 SGDLS and CDR2 YYNGEE come from the germline V gene. The CDR3 loop spans 15 amino acids. This chain's CDR3 is CASTPWGGAEDTQYF. The CDR3 region has the DNA TGTGCCAGCACCCCCTGGGGGGGGGCGGAAGATACGCAGTATTTT.

The genes are TRBV5-8 and TRBJ2-1, with 7 bases fitting TRBD2. This CDR3 contains 15 residues. Germline V lookup: CDR1 SGHTS, CDR2 YDEGEE. Losses at the gene ends were 2 bases for V and 2 bases for J; bases not matched to a gene: 4. The CDR3 spells CASSFGGGTYNEQFF. CDR3 sequence (DNA): TGTGCCAGCAGCTTTGGGGGGGGAACCTACAATGAGCAGTTCTTC.